Sequencing of this T cell receptor beta chain was carried out in a study of CD8 T cells in ankylosing spondylitis (TCRdb year 2017). For context, the study as a whole: T cell receptor beta repertoires were profiled in healthy donors and ankylosing spondylitis patients so that disease-linked TCR variants could be found. The whole study cohort included over 85 healthy donors and 25 ankylosing spondylitis patients. Peripheral blood samples were taken, and synovial fluid was additionally collected from ankylosing spondylitis patients.

Sequencing was performed on an Illumina HiSeq 2500. TCR beta libraries were prepared by quantitative 5'-RACE with molecular barcodes. Per the source publication's procedure: To identify disease-linked TCR variants, a new computational method was used, one built on a probabilistic model of VDJ rearrangement. Through fastp at Q25 and MiXCR, TCRdb rebuilt clones from the public reads, retaining in-frame beta chains. A single entry per CDR3 protein holds the most common genes and DNA from its merged rows. TCRdb's processing, not the study's, gives the V and J calls here. The sample yields approximately 250,000 distinct CDR3 sequences; 20% to 30% were counted once. The top ten constitute around 0.64% of the sample. This clonotype was counted only a few times. The specificity of this receptor is unknown. Per-nucleotide qualities are absent, and no much larger clonotype sits a single base away. The investigation overall reported the following: The disease-linked clones showed a CD8+ phenotype and occurred at relatively low frequencies in peripheral blood. According to the report, matched synovial fluid samples from ankylosing spondylitis patients were significantly enriched for the disease-linked clones. Blood from ankylosing spondylitis patients appeared to be characterized by a TCR beta motif made up of several highly homologous amino acid variants. Some TCR beta motif variants had previously been reported in synovial fluid and blood of reactive arthritis patients, which suggested common disease-initiation mechanisms.

V loses 6 bases of germline sequence and J loses 2 bases, and the interval between the two ends is 12 bases. The cysteine opens and the phenylalanine closes a CDR3 of 14 amino acids. The retained sequence is limited to the CDR3, 42 bases, with the frame set at the first base. The germline V gene provides CDR1 SGHAT and CDR2 FQNNGV. The receptor was derived from a male donor with ankylosing spondylitis or in good health (not recorded which). The rearrangement combines TRBV11-2 with TRBJ2-3; the D gene is perhaps TRBD1 or TRBD2, each of them matching over 5 bases. The sample was blood, either unsorted or a sorted T cell fraction (not recorded which). This receptor has the CDR3 CASRGVLSTDTQYF. The sequenced DNA is TGTGCCAGCAGGGGGGTGTTGTCCACAGATACGCAGTATTTT.